What follows is one T cell receptor beta chain and its context. These data originate in a study of PD-L1 blockade in urothelial cancer. Urothelial carcinoma in patients was locally advanced or metastatic. Germline CDR1 reads SGHDT; CDR2 reads YYEEEE. The CDR3 spans 14 residues. The V segment lost 5 bases and the J segment 6 bases; nucleotides outside the gene matches: 8. A spike-in of synthetic TCR analog templates was added to each PCR. Generated by immunoSEQ multiplex PCR, the TCRdb table keeps only in-frame clones and is missing some. The table lists 40,000 or so clones, over 70% of them singletons, with about 3.5% in the top ten.

The source material was PBMCs, sampled around atezolizumab (anti-PD-L1) treatment. The rearrangement joins TRBV5-6 to TRBJ2-1; 7 nucleotides line up with TRBD2. The sequence was collected from a man between 65 and 79 years old with urothelial cancer. This CDR3 reads CASSFFGTTNEQFF. The CDR3 region has the DNA TGTGCCAGCAGTTTTTTTGGGACTACCAATGAGCAGTTCTTC.